This passage covers 5 T cell receptor beta chains from one sample sequenced in a study of CD8 T cells in Susac syndrome. RNA totalling about 0.5 to 1 ug underwent reverse transcription with random hexamers. TCRdb independently ran MiXCR on the immunoSEQ multiplex PCR reads; one entry per CDR3 protein. Of more than 85,000 distinct CDR3 sequences detected, around 97% appear once; the ten largest clones hold approximately 0.092%. Material: CD4+ T cells from PBMCs. Every receptor here comes from a human donor in good health.

V is TRBV28 and J is TRBJ1-6; D is unresolved. The CDR3 extends over 13 amino acids. Germline V lookup: CDR1 MDHEN, CDR2 SYDVKM. V was cut by 6 bases and J by 7 bases, with 10 bases left in between. CDR3: CASRRLGNSPLHF. CDR3 in DNA: TGTGCCAGCAGACGACTCGGGAATTCACCCCTCCACTTT.

V gene TRBV2 combines with J gene TRBJ2-7; D remains unclear. CDR3 size: 12 residues. Germline V gene data show CDR1 as SNHLY and CDR2 as FYNNEI. V was clipped by 4 bases and J by 3 bases, with 7 bases between them. CDR3 region: CASSAAGYEQYF. CDR3 DNA sequence: TGTGCCAGCAGTGCGGCCGGCTACGAGCAGTACTTC. Filled out from reference TRBV2 and TRBJ2-7, the complete variable domain reads EPEVTQTPSHQVTQMGQEVILRCVPISNHLYFYWYRQILGQKVEFLVSFYNNEISEKSEIFDDQFSVERPDGSNFTLKIRSTKLEDSAMYFCASSAAGYEQYFGPGTRLTVT.

V gene TRBV4-1 combines with J gene TRBJ1-4, with D unresolved. From germline, CDR1 is MGHRA and CDR2 YSYEKL. The CDR3 is 13 amino acids. With 3 bases removed from V and 7 bases from J, the gap between germline ends came to 9 bases. CDR3 residues: CASSHLHGEKLFF. The CDR3 DNA reads as TGCGCCAGCAGCCATCTACACGGTGAAAAACTGTTTTTT.

This clonotype was seen only a few times. Its ends do not fully match the called genes, so a read error is possible. The rearrangement joins TRBV7-2 to TRBJ1-1; D gene ambiguous. This CDR3 spans 13 amino acids. The germline V gene has CDR1 SGHTA and CDR2 FQGNSA. The CDR3 coding sequence is TGTGCCAGCAGTTTAGGAAGGAACACTGAAGCTTTCTTT. Translated, it gives CASSLGRNTEAFF.

Here the CDR3 reads CASSLDRTYEQYF. CDR3 coding DNA: TGTGCCAGCAGTTTAGACAGAACCTACGAGCAGTACTTC. V gene TRBV12-3 or TRBV12-4 combines with J gene TRBJ2-7, with no clear D. Deletions cut 1 base from V and 2 bases from J, with 6 bases between. CDR3 length: 13 residues.